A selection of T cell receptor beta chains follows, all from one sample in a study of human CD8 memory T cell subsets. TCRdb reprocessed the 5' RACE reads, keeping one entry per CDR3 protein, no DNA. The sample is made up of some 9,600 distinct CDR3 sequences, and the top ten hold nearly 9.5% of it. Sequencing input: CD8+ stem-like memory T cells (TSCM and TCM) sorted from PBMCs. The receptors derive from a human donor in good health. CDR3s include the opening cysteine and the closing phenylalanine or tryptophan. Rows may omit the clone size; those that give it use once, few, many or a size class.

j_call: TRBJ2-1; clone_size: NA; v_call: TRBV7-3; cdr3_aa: CASSSGSYNEQFF
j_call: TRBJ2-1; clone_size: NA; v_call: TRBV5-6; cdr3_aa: CASSLETGENEQFF
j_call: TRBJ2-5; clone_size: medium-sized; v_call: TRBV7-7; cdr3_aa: CASSPGQGSETQYF
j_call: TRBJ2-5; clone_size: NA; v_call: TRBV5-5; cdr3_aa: CASSLEGYQETQYF
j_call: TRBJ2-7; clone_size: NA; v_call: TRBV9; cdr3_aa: CASSVGGGLSYEQYF
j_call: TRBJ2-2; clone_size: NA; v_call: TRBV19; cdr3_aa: CASSSVITGELFF
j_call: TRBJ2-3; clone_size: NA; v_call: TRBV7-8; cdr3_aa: CASSLEAGADTQYF
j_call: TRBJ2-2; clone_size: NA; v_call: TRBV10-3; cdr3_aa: CAISETENTGELFF
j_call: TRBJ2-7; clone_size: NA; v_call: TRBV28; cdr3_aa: CASSDTGLVYEQYF
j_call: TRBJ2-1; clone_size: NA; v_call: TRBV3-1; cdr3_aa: CASSLGLAGGGEQFF
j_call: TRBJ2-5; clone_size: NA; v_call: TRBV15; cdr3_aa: CATSRDPGPRETQYF
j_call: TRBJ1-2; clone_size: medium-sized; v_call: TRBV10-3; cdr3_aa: CAISLGRGEVDGYTF
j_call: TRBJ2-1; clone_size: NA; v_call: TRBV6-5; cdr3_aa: CASRQGMSSYNEQFF
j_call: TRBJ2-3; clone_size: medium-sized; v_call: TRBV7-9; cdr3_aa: CASSFTFLDTDTQYF
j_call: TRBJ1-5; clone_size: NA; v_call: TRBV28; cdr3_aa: CASVEGHQPQHF
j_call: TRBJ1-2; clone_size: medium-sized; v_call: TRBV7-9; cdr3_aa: CASSSRVGQPSYGYTF
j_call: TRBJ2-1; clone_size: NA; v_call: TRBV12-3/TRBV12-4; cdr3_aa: CASSPLYEQFF
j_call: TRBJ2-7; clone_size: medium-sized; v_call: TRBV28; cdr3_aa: CASSLGYEQYF
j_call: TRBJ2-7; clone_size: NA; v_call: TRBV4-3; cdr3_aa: CASSQDWSSRYEQYF
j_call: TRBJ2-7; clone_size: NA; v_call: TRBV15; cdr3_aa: CATSSPGSSYEQYF
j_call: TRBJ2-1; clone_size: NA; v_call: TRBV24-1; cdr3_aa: CATSDLEDEQFF
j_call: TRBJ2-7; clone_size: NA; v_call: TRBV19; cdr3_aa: CASSIISAGEQYF
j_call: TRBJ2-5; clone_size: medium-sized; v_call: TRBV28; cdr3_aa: CASSEFGQLAGVEETQYF
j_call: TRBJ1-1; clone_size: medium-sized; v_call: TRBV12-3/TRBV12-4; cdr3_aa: CASTPGDRADTEAFF
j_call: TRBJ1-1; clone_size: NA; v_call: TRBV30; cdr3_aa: CALTGGAVMNTEAFF
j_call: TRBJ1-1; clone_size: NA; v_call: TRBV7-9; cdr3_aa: CASSPGTGLMNTEAFF
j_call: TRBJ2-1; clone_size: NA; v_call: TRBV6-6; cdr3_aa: CASSYGGGGDEQFF
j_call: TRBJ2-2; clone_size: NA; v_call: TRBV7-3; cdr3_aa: CASSLPPGELFF
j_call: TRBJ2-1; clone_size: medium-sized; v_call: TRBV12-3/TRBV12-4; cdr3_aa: CASTSGEYNEQFF
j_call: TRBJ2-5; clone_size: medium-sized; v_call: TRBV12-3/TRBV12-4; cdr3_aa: CASSTGTEETQYF
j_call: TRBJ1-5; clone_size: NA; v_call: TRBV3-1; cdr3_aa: CASSQGTLTLNQPQHF
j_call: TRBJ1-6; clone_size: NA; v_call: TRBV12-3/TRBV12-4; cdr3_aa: CASATDREGNSPLHF
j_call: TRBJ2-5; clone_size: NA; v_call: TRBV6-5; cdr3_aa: CASTPSGLLGETQYF
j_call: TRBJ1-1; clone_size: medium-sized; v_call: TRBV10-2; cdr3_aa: CASSDYLNTEAFF
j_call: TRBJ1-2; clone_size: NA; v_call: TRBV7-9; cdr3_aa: CASSLGGRGYTF
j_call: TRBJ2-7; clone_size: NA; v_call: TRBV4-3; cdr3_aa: CASSQDPGGEVFEQYF
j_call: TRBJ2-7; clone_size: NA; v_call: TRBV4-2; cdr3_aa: CASSPTGAGREQYF
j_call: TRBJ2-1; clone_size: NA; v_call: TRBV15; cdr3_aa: CATSRVGGVDEQFF
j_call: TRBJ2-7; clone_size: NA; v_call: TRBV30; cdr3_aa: CAWSVRDSGNYEQYF
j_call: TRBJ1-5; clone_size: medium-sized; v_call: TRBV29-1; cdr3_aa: CSVWGLSTGGDSQPQHF
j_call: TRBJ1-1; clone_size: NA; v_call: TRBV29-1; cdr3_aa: CSVEDSGGFGGTEAFF
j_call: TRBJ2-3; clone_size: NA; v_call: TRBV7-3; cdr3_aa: CASSLGTDTQYF
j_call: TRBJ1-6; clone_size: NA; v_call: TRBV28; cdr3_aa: CASSLTGHSPLHF
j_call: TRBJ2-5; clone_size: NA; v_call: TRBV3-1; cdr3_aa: CASSPESGTGIETQYF
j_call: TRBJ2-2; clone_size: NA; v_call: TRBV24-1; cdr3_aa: CATSDLGDKRDGGELFF
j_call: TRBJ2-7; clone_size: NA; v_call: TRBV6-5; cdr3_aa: CASSYSGGSYEQYF
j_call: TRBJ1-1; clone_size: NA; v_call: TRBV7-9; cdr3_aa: CASSIRRQGAGTEAFF
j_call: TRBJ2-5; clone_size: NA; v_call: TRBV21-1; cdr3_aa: CASSKDGTEYQETQYF
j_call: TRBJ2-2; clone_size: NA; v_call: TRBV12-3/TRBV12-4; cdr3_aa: CASSLTNTGELFF
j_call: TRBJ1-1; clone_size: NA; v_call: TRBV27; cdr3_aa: CASSLFRDRGHAFF
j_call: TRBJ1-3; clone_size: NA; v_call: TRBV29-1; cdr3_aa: CSVALQGAGNTIYF
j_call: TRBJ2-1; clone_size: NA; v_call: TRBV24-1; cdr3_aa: CATSDPRTSGGRNEQFF
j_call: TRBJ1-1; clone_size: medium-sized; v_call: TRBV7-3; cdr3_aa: CASSLTGGMNTEAFF
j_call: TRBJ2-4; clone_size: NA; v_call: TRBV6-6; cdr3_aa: CASSYAGSVLLGGAKNIQYF
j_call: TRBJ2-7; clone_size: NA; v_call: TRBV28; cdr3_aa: CASSLIGTPSYEQYF